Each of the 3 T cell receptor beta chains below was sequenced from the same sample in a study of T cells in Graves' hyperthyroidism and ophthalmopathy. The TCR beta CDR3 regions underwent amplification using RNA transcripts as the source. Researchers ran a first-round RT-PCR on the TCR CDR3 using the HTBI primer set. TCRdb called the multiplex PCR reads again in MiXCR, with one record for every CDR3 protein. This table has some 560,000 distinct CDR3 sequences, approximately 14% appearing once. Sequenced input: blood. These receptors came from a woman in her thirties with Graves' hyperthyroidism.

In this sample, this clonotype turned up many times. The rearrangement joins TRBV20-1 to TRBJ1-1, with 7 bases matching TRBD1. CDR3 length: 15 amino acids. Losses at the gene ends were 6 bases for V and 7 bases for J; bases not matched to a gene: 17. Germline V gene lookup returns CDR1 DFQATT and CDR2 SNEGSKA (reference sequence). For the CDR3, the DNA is TGCAGTGCCCCCCGGGACAGTACCTATATGGATGAAGCTTTCTTT. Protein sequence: CSAPRDSTYMDEAFF.

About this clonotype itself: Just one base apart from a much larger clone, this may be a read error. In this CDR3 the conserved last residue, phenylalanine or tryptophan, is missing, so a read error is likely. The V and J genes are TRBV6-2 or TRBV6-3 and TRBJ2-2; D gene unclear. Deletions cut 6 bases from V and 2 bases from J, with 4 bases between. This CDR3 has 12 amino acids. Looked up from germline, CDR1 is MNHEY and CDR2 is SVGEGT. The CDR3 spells CASRLNTGELFL. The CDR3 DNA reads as TGTGCCAGCAGGCTTAACACCGGGGAGCTGTTTCTT.

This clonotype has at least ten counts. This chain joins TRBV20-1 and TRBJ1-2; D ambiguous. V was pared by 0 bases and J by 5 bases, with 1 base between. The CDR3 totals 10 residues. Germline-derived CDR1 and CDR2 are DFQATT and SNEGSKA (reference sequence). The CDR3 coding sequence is TGCAGTGCTAGAGAGTATGGCTACACCTTC. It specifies CSAREYGYTF.